The TCR beta chain under discussion was sequenced for a study of human T cells and chemical hapten exposure. Stated time point: patch test 2, 6 weeks after DPC sensitization. This sample's treatment: therapeutic diphenylcyclopropenone sensitization with weekly scalp DPC. From whole blood left unfractionated, total RNA was extracted. Broader study findings: More PT1 expanded TCRs went with higher patch test scores.

Only a few counts were recorded for this clonotype. The antigen is unknown. Deletions cut 1 base from V and 5 bases from J, with 8 bases between. The length of the CDR3 is 13 residues. CDR1 is SEHNR, CDR2 FQNEAQ, per germline (reference sequence). TCRdb re-called the RACE reads through MiXCR, storing one row per CDR3 protein. The table has 75,000 to 95,000 distinct CDR3 sequences, approximately 11% seen once. The source material was whole blood, sampled in connection with sensitization to the hapten diphenylcyclopropenone (DPC). The V call is TRBV7-9, the J call TRBJ1-1; D uncertain. The source is a man in his forties with alopecia areata. Some clones in this sample may be carry-over from other donors' samples. The CDR3 sequence: CASSLGTGTEAFF. As DNA, the CDR3 is TGTGCCAGCAGCTTAGGGACTGGTACTGAAGCTTTCTTT.